This TCR beta chain was sequenced during a study of blood T cell repertoires in COVID-19. Overall study context: Sample material is recorded as cDNA or gDNA derived from T cells, B-cell-depleted T cells, or PBMCs.

Here immunoSEQ multiplex PCR was the method, and the copy in TCRdb shows in-frame clones only, minus some. The repertoire holds about 250,000 clones, with roughly 82% as singletons. V lost 7 bases and J 0 bases, leaving 16 bases between the germline ends. The CDR3 sequence is 16 residues long. Germline V gene lookup returns CDR1 LNHDA and CDR2 SQIVND (reference sequence). The V and J genes are TRBV19 and TRBJ1-3, with D possibly matching TRBD1 (6 bases). The receptor's source is a woman aged 80 or older with COVID-19, enrolled during active disease. The specimen sequenced was peripheral blood. The CDR3 loop reads CASNLGQIHSGNTIYF. The CDR3 nucleotides are TGTGCCAGTAACTTAGGACAGATCCACTCTGGAAACACCATATATTTT.